Sequencing of this T cell receptor (beta chain) was carried out in a study of shared clonotypes between healthy human individuals. Study-level information: The plates for each donor numbered three CD4 naive, three CD4 memory, two CD8 naive and one CD8 memory. Notes on the study in general: It was the non-shared clonotypes that had lower generation probabilities than clonotypes shared by all four donors.

A CD45RA-negative memory subset and a CD45RA+ naive subset were separated from the CD4+ cells. With regard to this clone: Its matching antigen is unknown.

For sorted subsets, approximately 180 ng DNA per replicate equaled around 28,000 T cell genomes. The protocol was immunoSEQ multiplex PCR, while the TCRdb copy is restricted to in-frame clones and leaves out a portion. The sample includes about 2.4 million clones, approximately 93% of them seen just once. Sequencing was done on a sample of naive CD4+ T cells from PBMCs. Subset specified: CD45RA+ positively selected. The receptor's source is a man between 18 and 29 years old in good health. Some clones in this sample may be carry-over from other donors' samples.

The CDR3 sequence is CAGTSGRAVHGELFF. In DNA form, the CDR3 reads TGTGCCGGAACTAGCGGGAGGGCCGTTCACGGGGAGCTGTTTTTT. The chain couples TRBV30 to TRBJ2-2; 13 bases match TRBD2. In germline, CDR1 is GTSNPN, CDR2 SVGIG (reference sequence). The J segment lost 7 bases and the V segment lost 8 bases, leaving 10 bases of the junction unmatched. This CDR3 spans 15 amino acids.